This T cell receptor beta chain was obtained from a study of blood T cell repertoires in COVID-19. Study-level background: Italy, Spain and the United States were the sources of the convalescent and acute COVID-19 samples. T cells, B-cell-depleted T cells, or PBMCs provided the cDNA or gDNA that served as material.

This CDR3 has 17 residues. CDR1 and CDR2 (germline): SGHRS, YFSETQ. V was clipped by 3 bases and J by 7 bases, with 24 bases between them. In the authors' workflow: Estimation of nucleated cell counts was performed using reference gene primer amplification. Produced via immunoSEQ multiplex PCR; TCRdb's table is partial and in-frame only. V and J calls and clone size are as listed in that table; D and trimming were resolved from the DNA. This sample has tens of thousands of clones, with 80% to 85% found just once. Specimen: peripheral blood. V is TRBV5-1 and J is TRBJ2-3, with D possibly TRBD2 on 6 matching bases. The sequence was collected from a man between 60 and 70 years old with active COVID-19. CDR3 sequence: CASSSAGGLPLGNTQYF. In DNA form, the CDR3 reads TGCGCCAGCAGCTCGGCCGGCGGACTACCCCTAGGGAATACGCAGTATTTT. Using reference TRBV5-1 and TRBJ2-3 for the parts outside the CDR3, the full variable domain is KAGVTQTPRYLIKTRGQQVTLSCSPISGHRSVSWYQQTPGQGLQFLFEYFSETQRNKGNFPGRFSGRQFSNSRSEMNVSTLELGDSALYLCASSSAGGLPLGNTQYFGPGTRLTVL.